This record concerns one T cell receptor beta chain sequence. This record belongs to a study of T-cell memory formation after mild COVID-19. TCRdb ran MiXCR on the 5' RACE reads and lists one entry per CDR3 protein. This repertoire shows over 450,000 distinct CDR3 sequences, roughly 22% found once; its top ten account for around 12%. CDR3 length equals 17 residues. Looked up from germline, CDR1 is MNHEY and CDR2 is SVGEGT. V shed 4 bases and J shed 1 base, with 18 bases lying between them. This chain connects TRBV6-2 or TRBV6-3 to TRBJ2-3; weak D call: TRBD1 (6 bases). The clonotype comes from an adult woman who had mild COVID-19 (a few samples of this study predate the infection). Cell type and time point are not known. The sequencing sample was made of PBMCs or a T cell subset sorted from them (not recorded which). This CDR3 reads CASSFYRDKSGTDTQYF. Written as DNA, the CDR3 is TGTGCCAGCAGTTTTTATCGGGACAAATCTGGCACAGATACGCAGTATTTT.